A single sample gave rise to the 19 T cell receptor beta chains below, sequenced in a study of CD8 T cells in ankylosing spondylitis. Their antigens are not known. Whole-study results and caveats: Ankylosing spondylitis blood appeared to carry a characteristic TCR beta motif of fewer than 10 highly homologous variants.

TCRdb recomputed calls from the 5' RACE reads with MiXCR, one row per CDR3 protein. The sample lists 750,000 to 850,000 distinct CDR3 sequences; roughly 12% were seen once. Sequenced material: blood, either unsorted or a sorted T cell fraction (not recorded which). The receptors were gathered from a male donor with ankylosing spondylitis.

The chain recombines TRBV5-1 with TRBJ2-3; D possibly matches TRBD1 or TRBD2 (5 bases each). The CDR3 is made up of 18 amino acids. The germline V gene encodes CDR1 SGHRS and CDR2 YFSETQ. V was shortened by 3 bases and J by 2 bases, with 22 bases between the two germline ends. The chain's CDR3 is CASSWGTGFDGSTDTQYF. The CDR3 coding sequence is TGCGCCAGCAGCTGGGGGACCGGGTTTGACGGATCCACAGATACGCAGTATTTT.

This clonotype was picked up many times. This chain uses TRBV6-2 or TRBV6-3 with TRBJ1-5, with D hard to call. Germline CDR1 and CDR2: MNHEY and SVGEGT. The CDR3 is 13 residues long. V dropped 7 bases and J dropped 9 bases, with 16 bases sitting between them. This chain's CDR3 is CASKRTVPWPQHF. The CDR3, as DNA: TGTGCCAGCAAAAGGACGGTTCCCTGGCCCCAGCATTTT.

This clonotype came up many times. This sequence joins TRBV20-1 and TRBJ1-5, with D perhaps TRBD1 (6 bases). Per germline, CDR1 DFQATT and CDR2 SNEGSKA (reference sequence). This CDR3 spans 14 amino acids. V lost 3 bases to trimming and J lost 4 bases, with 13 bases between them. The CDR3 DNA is TGCAGTGCTAGTGGCCGGACAGAGAATCAGCCCCAGCATTTT. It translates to CSASGRTENQPQHF.

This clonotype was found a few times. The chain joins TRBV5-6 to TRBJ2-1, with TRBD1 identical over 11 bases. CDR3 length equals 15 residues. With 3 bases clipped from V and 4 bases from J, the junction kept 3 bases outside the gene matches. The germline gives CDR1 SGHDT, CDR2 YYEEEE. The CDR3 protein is CASSWRDRGYNEQFF. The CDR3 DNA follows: TGTGCCAGCAGCTGGAGGGACAGGGGGTACAATGAGCAGTTCTTC.

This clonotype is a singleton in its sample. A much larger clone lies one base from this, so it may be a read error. CDR3 sequence (DNA): TGTGCCAGCAGCTTTGCGGACAGCACTGAAGCTTTCTTT. It specifies CASSFADSTEAFF. This rearrangement joins TRBV5-5 to TRBJ1-1; D is perhaps TRBD1 (6 bases). The CDR3 is 13 residues long. V lost 2 bases and J 4 bases, leaving 9 bases between the germline ends. The V gene's germline CDR1 is SGHKS and CDR2 YYEKEE (reference sequence).

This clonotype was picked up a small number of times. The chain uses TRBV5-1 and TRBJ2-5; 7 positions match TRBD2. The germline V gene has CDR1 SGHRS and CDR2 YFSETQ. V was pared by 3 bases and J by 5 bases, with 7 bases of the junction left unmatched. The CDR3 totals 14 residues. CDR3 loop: CASSSGLVQETQYF. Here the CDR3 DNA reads TGCGCCAGCAGCTCCGGACTAGTCCAGGAGACCCAGTACTTC.

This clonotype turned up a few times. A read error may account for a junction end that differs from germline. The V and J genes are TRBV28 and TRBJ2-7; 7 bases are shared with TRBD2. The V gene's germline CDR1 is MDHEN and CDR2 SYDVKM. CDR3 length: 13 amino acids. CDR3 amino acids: CASSSPYLGLNFF. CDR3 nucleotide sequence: TGTGCCAGCAGTTCACCTTACCTGGGACTAAATTTCTTC.

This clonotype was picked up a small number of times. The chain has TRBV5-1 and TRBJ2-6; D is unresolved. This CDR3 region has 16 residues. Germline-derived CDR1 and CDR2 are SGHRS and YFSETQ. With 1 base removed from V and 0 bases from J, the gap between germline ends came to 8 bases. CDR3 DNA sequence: TGCGCCAGCAGCTTGCAGATGAGCTCTGGGGCCAACGTCCTGACTTTC. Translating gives CASSLQMSSGANVLTF.

The CDR3 spells CASSLGQFTEQYF. CDR3 in DNA: TGTGCCAGCAGCCTTGGACAGTTCACCGAGCAGTACTTC. J is TRBJ2-7 and V is TRBV6-1, with D perhaps TRBD1 (6 bases). Germline V gene data show CDR1 as MNHNS and CDR2 as SASEGT. The length of the CDR3 is 13 residues. The ends were cut back, 6 bases at V and 6 bases at J, with 15 bases in the middle.

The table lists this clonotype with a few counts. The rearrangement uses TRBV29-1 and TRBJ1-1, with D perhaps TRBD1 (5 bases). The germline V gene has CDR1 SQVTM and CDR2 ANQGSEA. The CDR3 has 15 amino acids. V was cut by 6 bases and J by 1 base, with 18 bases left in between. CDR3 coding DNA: TGCAGCGTCGAGGCACTTCGACAGTCGAACACTGAAGCTTTCTTT. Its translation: CSVEALRQSNTEAFF.

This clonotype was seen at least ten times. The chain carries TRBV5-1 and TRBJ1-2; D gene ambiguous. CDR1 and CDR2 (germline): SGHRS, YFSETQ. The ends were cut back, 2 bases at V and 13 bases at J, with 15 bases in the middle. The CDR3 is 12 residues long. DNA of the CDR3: TGCGCCAGCAGCTTCGGCGGCCCGGTTGGCACCTTC. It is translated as CASSFGGPVGTF.

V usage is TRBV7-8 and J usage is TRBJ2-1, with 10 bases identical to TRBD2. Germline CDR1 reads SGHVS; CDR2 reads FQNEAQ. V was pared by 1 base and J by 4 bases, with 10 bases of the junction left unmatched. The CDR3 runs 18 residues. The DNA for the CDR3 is TGTGCCAGCAGCTTAGGGGGTCTTGGACTAGCGGTTTACAATGAGCAGTTCTTC. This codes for CASSLGGLGLAVYNEQFF. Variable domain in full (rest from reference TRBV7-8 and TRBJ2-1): GAGVSQSPRYKVAKRGQDVALRCDPISGHVSLFWYQQALGQGPEFLTYFQNEAQLDKSGLPSDRFFAERPEGSVSTLKIQRTQQEDSAVYLCASSLGGLGLAVYNEQFFGPGTRLTVL.

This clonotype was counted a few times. Here the CDR3 DNA reads TGTGCCAGCAGCTTAGATGGGCACCAGCCGAACACCGGGGAGCTGTTTTTT. Translation gives CASSLDGHQPNTGELFF. V and J are TRBV7-3 and TRBJ2-2; D is unclear. V was trimmed by 2 bases and J by 0 bases, leaving 13 bases between them. Germline loops: CDR1 SGHTA, CDR2 FQGTGA. There are 17 residues in the CDR3.

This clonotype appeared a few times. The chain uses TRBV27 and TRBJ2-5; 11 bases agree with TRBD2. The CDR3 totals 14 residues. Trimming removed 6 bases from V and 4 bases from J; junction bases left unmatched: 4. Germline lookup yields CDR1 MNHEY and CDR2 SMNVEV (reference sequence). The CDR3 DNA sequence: TGTGCCAGCAGACGTCTAGCGGGAGGAGAGACCCAGTACTTC. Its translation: CASRRLAGGETQYF.

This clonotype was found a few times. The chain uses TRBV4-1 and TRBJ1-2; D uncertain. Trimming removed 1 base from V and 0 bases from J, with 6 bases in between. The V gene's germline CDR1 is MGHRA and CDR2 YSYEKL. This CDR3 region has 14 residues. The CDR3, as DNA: TGCGCCAGCAGCCAAGCGGCAGCTAACTATGGCTACACCTTC. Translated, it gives CASSQAAANYGYTF.

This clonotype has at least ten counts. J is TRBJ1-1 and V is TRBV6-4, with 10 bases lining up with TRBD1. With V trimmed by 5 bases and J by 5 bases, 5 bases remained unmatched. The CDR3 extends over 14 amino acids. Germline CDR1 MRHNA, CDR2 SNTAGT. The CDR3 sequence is CASSRDRGSTEAFF. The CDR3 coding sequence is TGTGCCAGCAGTCGGGACAGGGGAAGTACTGAAGCTTTCTTT.

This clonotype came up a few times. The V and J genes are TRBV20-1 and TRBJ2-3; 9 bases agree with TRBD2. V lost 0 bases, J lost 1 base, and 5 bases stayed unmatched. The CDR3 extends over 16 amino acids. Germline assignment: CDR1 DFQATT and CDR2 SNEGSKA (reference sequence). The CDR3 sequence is CSARDGLAYGTDTQYF. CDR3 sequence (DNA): TGCAGTGCTAGAGACGGACTAGCGTACGGCACAGATACGCAGTATTTT.

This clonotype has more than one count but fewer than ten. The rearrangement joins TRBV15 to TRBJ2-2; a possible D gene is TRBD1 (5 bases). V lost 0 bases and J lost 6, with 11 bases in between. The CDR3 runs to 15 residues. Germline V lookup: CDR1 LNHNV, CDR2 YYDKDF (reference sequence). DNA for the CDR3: TGTGCCACCAGCAGAGATGTGGCAGGGTCCGGGGAGCTGTTTTTT. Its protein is CATSRDVAGSGELFF.

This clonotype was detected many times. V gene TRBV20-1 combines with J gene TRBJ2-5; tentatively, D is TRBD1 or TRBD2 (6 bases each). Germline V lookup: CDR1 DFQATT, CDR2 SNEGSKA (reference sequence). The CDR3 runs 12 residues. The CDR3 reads CSAGGPKETQYF. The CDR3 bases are TGCAGCGCCGGGGGCCCAAAAGAGACCCAGTACTTC.